This TCR beta chain came from a study of cytomegalovirus exposure and HLA in healthy donors. Primers included in the PCR were 60 Vbeta and 13 Jbeta primers. Data came from immunoSEQ multiplex PCR; TCRdb stores just in-frame clones and leaves some out. Here the sample spans about 100,000 clones, around 60% being singletons. Germline CDR1 reads SGHDN; CDR2 reads FVKESK. The ends were cut back, 2 bases at V and 15 bases at J, with 28 bases in the middle. CDR3 length equals 17 residues. The chain joins TRBV14 to TRBJ1-4; D possibly corresponds to TRBD1 (6 bases). The source material was PBMCs. The TCR comes from a human donor in good health. The CDR3 nucleotides read TGTGCCAGCAGCCAACAGGGGTTCGGGCAGGGGCGGATAAACTTGTTTTTT. Encoded protein: CASSQQGFGQGRINLFF. Filled out from reference TRBV14 and TRBJ1-4, the complete variable domain reads EAGVTQFPSHSVIEKGQTVTLRCDPISGHDNLYWYRRVMGKEIKFLLHFVKESKQDESGMPNNRFLAERTGGTYSTLKVQPAELEDSGVYFCASSQQGFGQGRINLFFGSGTQLSVL.